The sequence of this TCR beta chain was determined in a study of blood T cell repertoires in COVID-19 (dated by TCRdb to 2019 to 2021). Broadly, across the study: Collaborator samples came from the United States, Italy and Spain and covered acute and convalescent phases of COVID-19. Samples were obtained from the ongoing ImmuneRACE study (first 160 participants) and from roughly 1,300 subjects provided by 6 global collaborators. Where available, HLA class I and class II types were taken from metadata supplied by the sample provider and were not determined by assay-based typing. The repertoires were released in a freely available public database intended as a resource for research on the immune response to SARS-CoV-2. The material from the prospective study consisted of cDNA or gDNA derived from T cells, B-cell-depleted T cells, or PBMCs. Sample metadata almost always included a de-identified subject ID, COVID-19 status, age in years and sex. Deeply sampled blood TCRbeta repertoires from subjects exposed to, actively infected with, or recovered from COVID-19 were included in the dataset. What the study reported, not specific to this receptor: The quantity of clinical and demographic metadata differed by source and by participant and was supplied without curation.

The immunoSEQ Assay, a bias-controlled multiplex PCR, was used to amplify TCRbeta CDR3 regions from genomic DNA. The original methods were these. Nucleated cell counts per sample were estimated from amplification of reference gene primers within the assay. To quantify the absolute abundance of each unique TCRbeta CDR3 rearrangement, sequence reads were collapsed and filtered. Productive Simpson clonality was computed per sample as the square root of Simpson's diversity index over productive rearrangements. TCRdb provides this immuneACCESS table in a form limited to in-frame rearrangements. Some clones are lacking; in checked studies, under half of them reflect an unresolved V gene, and why the rest are absent is not known. The V and J calls and clone size were taken over from that table, and D and trimming were inferred from the DNA. Within this sample are about 31,000 clones, with about 88% of them counted one time only. The biggest ten clones account for more than 7% of the sample.

A word on this clone: Its target antigen remains unknown. It has no much larger one-base neighbor in the sample; base qualities were not kept.

Each collaborating institution followed its own protocols to collect whole blood in K2EDTA tubes. For TCRbeta analysis, collaborators shipped samples in one of three forms: frozen whole blood, isolated PBMCs, or DNA extracted from either of those sample types. From V the trimming removes 4 bases and from J it removes 3 bases, while the gene matches leave 5 bases of the junction unaccounted for. The CDR3 has 16 amino acids, counting the end cysteine and phenylalanine. The CDR3 DNA has 48 bases and is translated from base 1. CDR1 and CDR2 were assigned from the germline V gene as SGHTS and YDEGEE. Sequenced input: peripheral blood. The TCR sequence derives from a man aged 70 or older with active or convalescent COVID-19. The sequence is built from TRBV5-8 and TRBJ2-3; the central 13 bases match TRBD2. Here is the DNA: TGTGCCAGCAGCATCGGACTAGCGGGGGAAACAGATACGCAGTATTTT. Its coded protein is CASSIGLAGETDTQYF.